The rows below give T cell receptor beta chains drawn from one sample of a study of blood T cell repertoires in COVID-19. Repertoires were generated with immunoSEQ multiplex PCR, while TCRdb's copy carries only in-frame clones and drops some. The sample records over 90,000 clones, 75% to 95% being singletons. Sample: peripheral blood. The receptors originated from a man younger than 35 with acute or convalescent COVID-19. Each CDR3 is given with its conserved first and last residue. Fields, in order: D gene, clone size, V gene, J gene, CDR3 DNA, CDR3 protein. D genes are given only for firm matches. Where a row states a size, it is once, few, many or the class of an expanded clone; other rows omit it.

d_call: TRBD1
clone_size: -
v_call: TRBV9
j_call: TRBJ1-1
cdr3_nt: TGTGCCAGCAGCATCCCGGGACAGGGGGCGATTACTGAAGCTTTCTTT
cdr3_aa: CASSIPGQGAITEAFF

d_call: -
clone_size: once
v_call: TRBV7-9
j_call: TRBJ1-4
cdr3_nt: TGTGCCAGCACCTCGGGGGGAGGGGCTGAAAAACTGTTTTTT
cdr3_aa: CASTSGGGAEKLFF

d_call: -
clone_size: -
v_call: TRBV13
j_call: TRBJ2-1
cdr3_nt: TGTGCCAGCAGCTTAGAGGTGAGTATGGAGCGAGCGCTCGTCCCGGGGGAGCAGTTCTTC
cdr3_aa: CASSLEVSMERALVPGEQFF

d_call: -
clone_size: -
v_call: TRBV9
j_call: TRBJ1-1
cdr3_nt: TGTGCCAGCGGAGATGGGACTGAAGCTTTCTTT
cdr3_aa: CASGDGTEAFF

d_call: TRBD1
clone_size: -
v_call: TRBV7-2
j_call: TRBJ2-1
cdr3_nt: TGTGCCAGCAGCCCAAGGACAGGGGGTATGGAGCAGTTCTTC
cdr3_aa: CASSPRTGGMEQFF

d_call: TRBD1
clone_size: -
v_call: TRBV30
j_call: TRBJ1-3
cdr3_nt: TGTGCCTGGAGTGCGGGGACAGGGGGCGGACACACCATATATTTT
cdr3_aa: CAWSAGTGGGHTIYF

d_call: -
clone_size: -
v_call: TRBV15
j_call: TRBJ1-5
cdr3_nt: TGTGCCACCAGCAGAGATTATGGGGGGACGGGGGGCAATCAGCCCCAGCATTTT
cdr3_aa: CATSRDYGGTGGNQPQHF

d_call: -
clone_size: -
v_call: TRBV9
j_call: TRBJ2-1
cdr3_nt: TGTGCCAGCAGCTCCCGACAGGATCAGTTCTTC
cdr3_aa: CASSSRQDQFF

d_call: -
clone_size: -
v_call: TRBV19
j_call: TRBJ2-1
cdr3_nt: TGTGCCAGTAGTTCCACCGCGAACCCTTACAATGAGCAGTTCTTC
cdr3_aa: CASSSTANPYNEQFF

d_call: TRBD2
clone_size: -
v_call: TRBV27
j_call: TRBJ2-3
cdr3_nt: TGTGCCAGCAGTTTAGGTTCGCGGGGGGGCCGGGATACGCAGTATTTT
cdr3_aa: CASSLGSRGGRDTQYF

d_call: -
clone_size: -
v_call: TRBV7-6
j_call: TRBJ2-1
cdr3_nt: TGTGCCAGCAGCTCAACAGGTCCCCCCTACAATGAGCAGTTCTTC
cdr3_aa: CASSSTGPPYNEQFF

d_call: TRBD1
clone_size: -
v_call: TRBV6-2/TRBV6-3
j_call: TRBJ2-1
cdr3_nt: TGTGCCAGCAGCCGGGGACAGGATGCCTACAATGAGCAGTTCTTC
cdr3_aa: CASSRGQDAYNEQFF

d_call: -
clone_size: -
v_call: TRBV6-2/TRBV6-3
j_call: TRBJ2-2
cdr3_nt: TGTGCCAGCAGTTATGACAGCAACACCGGGGAGCTGTTTTTT
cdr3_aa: CASSYDSNTGELFF

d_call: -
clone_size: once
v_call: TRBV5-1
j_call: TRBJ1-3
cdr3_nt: TGCGCCAGCAGCTTGGGGACTTCTGGAAACACCATATATTTT
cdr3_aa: CASSLGTSGNTIYF

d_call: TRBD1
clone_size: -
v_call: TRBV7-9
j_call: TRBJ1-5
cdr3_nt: TGTGCCAGCAGCTCCGGGACAGGGACCAATCAGCCCCAGCATTTT
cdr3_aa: CASSSGTGTNQPQHF

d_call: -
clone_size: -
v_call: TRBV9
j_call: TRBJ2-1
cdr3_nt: TGTGCCAGCAGCACCAGGGGGCGGGAGGGCCTCTTGATGGTGCCCAACAATGAGCAGTTCTTC
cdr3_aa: CASSTRGREGLLMVPNNEQFF

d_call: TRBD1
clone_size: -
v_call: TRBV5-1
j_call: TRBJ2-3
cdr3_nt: TGCGCCAGCAGCACAGGGGGCGTTGGCACAGATACGCAGTATTTT
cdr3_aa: CASSTGGVGTDTQYF

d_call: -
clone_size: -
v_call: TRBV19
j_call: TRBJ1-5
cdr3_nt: TGTGCCAGTAGTATTGGCCAGAGCGATCAGCCCCAGCATTTT
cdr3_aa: CASSIGQSDQPQHF

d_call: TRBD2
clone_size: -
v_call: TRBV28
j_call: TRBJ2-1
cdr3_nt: TGTGCCAGCAGGCGCCTGGGGGTCTTAGCGGGTAACTACAATGAGCAGTTCTTC
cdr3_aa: CASRRLGVLAGNYNEQFF

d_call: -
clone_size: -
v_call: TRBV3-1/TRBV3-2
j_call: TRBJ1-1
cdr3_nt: TGTGCCAGCAGCCCAAAGGAGGGCAGGCCGAACACTGAAGCTTTCTTT
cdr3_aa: CASSPKEGRPNTEAFF

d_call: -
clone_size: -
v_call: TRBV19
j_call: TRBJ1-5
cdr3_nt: TGTGCCAGTAGTATAGGAATGAGGGGGAATAGCAATCAGCCCCAGCATTTT
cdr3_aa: CASSIGMRGNSNQPQHF

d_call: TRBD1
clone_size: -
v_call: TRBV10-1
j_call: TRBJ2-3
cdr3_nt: TGCGCCAGCAGTGGGACAGGGGGCACAGATACGCAGTATTTT
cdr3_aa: CASSGTGGTDTQYF

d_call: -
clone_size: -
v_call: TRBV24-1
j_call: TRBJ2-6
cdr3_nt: TGTGCCACCAGTGGTGGACAACCGACCTCTGGGGCCAACGTCCTGACTTTC
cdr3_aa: CATSGGQPTSGANVLTF

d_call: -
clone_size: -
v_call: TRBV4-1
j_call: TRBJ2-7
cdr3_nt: TGCGCCAGCAGCCAGGGCCCGGGACAACTCTACGAGCAGTACTTC
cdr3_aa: CASSQGPGQLYEQYF

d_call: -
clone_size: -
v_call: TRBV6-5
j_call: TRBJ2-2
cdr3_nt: TGTGCCAGCAGACTCGGGGGGCTGGGCGGGGAGCTGTTTTTT
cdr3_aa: CASRLGGLGGELFF

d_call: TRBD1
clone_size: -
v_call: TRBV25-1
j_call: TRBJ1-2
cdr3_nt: TGTGCCAGCAGTTTGTCGGGGACAGGGGATGGCTACACCTTC
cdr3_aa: CASSLSGTGDGYTF

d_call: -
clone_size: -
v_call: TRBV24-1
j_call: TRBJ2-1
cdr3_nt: TGTGCCACCAGTGTGGGGACCCCGGGGGACAATGAGCAGTTCTTC
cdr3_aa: CATSVGTPGDNEQFF

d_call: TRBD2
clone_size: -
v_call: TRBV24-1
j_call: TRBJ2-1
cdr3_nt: TGTGCCACCAGTGACAAGCGCCGGTCTAGCGGATACAATGAGCAGTTCTTC
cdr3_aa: CATSDKRRSSGYNEQFF

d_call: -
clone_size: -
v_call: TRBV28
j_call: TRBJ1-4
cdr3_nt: TGTGCCAGCAGTCAAGTGGAGAATGAAAAACTGTTTTTT
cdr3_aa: CASSQVENEKLFF

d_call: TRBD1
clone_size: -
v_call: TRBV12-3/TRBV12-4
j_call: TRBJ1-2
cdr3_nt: TGTGCCAGCAGTGGGACAGGGAACTATGGCTACACCTTC
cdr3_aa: CASSGTGNYGYTF

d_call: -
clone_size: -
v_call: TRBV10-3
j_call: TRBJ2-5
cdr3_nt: TGTGCCATCAGACAGGACAATTGGGAGACCCAGTACTTC
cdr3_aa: CAIRQDNWETQYF

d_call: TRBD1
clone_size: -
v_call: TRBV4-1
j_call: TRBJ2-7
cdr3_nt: TGCGCCAGCAGCCAGTCCGGGACAGTACCCTACGAGCAGTACTTC
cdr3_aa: CASSQSGTVPYEQYF

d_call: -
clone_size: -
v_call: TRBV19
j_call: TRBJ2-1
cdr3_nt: TGTGCCAGTATTAATGGTGGTCGGAATGAGCAGTTCTTC
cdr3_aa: CASINGGRNEQFF

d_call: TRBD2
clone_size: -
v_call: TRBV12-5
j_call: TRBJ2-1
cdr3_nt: TGTGCTAGTGGTTTAGCGGGAGGCCCGGGTAAGCAGTTCTTC
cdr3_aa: CASGLAGGPGKQFF

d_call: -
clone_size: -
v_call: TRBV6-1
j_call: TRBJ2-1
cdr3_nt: TGTGCCAGCAGTGAAGGGAGCTCCTACAATGAGCAGTTCTTC
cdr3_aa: CASSEGSSYNEQFF

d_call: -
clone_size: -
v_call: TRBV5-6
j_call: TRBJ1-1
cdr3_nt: TGTGCCAGCAGCTTGGTCGAGTTACGGACTGAAGCTTTCTTT
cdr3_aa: CASSLVELRTEAFF

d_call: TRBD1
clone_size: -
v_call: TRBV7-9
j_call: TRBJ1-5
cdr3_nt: TGTGCCAGCAGGCAGGGGGAATATCAGCCCCAGCATTTT
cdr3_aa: CASRQGEYQPQHF

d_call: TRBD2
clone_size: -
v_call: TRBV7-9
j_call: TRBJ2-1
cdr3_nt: TGTGCCAGCAGCTTGGGACTAGCGGGAGCGATCGGGAGGAATGAGCAGTTCTTC
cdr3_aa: CASSLGLAGAIGRNEQFF

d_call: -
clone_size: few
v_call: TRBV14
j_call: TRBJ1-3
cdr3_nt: TGTGCCAGCAGCCAAGAGCGGCTTTACTCTGGAAACACCATATATTTT
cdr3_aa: CASSQERLYSGNTIYF

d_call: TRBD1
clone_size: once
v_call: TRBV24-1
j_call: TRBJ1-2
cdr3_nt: TGTGCCACCAGTGATTTGCAGGGGGACAGGGGCTTCTATGGCTACACCTTC
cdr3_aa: CATSDLQGDRGFYGYTF

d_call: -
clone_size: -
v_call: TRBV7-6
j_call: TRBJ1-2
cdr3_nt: TGTGCCAGCAGCTTAGGACTGACAGGCAAGTATGGCTACACCTTC
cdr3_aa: CASSLGLTGKYGYTF

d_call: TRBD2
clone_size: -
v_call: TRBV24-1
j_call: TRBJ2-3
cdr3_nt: TGTGCCACCAGTGATTTAGAGCGGGAGGTTGGAGATACGCAGTATTTT
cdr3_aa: CATSDLEREVGDTQYF